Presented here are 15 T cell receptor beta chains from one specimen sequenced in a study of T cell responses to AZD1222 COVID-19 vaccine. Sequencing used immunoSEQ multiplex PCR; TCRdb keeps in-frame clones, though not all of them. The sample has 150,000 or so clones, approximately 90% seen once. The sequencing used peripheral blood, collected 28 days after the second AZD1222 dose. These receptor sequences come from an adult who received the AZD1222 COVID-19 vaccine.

The CDR3 region has the DNA TGTGCCAGCAGTGACTCGAAACAAGGCCCTAACTCCGCGAACTATAGCAATCAGCCCCAGCATTTT. It specifies CASSDSKQGPNSANYSNQPQHF. This chain connects TRBV6-4 to TRBJ1-5; D uncertain. Germline lookup yields CDR1 MRHNA and CDR2 SNTAGT. V lost 0 bases and J 0 bases, leaving 27 bases between the germline ends. CDR3 length: 22 residues.

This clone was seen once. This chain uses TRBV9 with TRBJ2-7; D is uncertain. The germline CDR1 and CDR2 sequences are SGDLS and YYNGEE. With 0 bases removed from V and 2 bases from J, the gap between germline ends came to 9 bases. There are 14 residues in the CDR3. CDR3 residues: CASSVGGSAYEQYF. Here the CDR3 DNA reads TGTGCCAGCAGCGTAGGCGGATCGGCCTACGAGCAGTACTTC.

The CDR3 bases are TGTGCCAGCAGAGGGATGAATGAAAAACTGTTTTTT. Encoded protein: CASRGMNEKLFF. This sequence joins TRBV2 and TRBJ1-4; D remains ambiguous. Germline lookup yields CDR1 SNHLY and CDR2 FYNNEI. V was shortened by 6 bases and J by 5 bases, with 7 bases between the two germline ends. The CDR3 has 12 residues.

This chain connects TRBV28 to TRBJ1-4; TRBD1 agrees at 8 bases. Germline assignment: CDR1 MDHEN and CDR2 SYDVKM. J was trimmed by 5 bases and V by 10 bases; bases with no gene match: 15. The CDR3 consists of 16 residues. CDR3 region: CATYPPTGEVNEKLFF. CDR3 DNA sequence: TGTGCCACCTACCCCCCGACAGGGGAAGTGAATGAAAAACTGTTTTTT.

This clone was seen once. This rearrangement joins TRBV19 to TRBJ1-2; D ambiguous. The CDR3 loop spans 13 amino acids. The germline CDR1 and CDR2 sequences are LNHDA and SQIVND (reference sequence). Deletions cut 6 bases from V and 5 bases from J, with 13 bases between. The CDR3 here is CASRILTEYGYTF. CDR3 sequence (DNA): TGTGCCAGTAGGATCTTGACCGAGTATGGCTACACCTTC.

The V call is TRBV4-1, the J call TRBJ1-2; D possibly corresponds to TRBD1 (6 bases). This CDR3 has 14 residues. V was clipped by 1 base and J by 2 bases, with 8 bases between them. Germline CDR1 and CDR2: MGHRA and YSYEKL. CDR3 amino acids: CASSQVGGNYGYTF. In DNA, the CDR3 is TGCGCCAGCAGCCAAGTAGGGGGGAACTATGGCTACACCTTC.

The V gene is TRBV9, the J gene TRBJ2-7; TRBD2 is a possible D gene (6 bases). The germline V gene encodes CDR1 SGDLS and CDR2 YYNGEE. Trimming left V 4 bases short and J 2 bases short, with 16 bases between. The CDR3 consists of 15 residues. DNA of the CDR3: TGTGCCAGCAGCCCAGACGGGGCTAGCGCCTACGAGCAGTACTTC. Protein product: CASSPDGASAYEQYF.

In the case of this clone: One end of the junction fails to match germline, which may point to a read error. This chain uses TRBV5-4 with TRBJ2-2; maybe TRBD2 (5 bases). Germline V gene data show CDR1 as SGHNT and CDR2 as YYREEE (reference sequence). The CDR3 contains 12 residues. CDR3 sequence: CASSLDSGELFF. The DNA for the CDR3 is TGTGCCAGCAGTTTGGACTCCGGGGAGCTGTTTTTT.

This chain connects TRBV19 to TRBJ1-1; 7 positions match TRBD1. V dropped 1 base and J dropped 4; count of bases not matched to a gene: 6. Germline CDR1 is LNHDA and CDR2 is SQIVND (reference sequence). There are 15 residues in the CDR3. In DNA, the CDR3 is TGTGCCAGTAGTATAGTAGGGGGCGGGAGCACTGAAGCTTTCTTT. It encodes CASSIVGGGSTEAFF.

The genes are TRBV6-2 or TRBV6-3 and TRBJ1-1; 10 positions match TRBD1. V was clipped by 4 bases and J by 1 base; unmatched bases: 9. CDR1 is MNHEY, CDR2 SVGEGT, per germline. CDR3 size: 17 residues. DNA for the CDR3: TGTGCCAGCAGTTCCGTTGACAGGGGGCGCGGGAACACTGAAGCTTTCTTT. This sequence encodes CASSSVDRGRGNTEAFF.

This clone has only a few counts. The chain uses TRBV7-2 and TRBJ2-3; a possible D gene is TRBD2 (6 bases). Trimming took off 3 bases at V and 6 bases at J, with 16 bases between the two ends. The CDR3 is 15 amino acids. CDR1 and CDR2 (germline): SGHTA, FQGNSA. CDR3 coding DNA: TGTGCCAGCAGCTTCCAGGTCGGGAGAAAGGATACGCAGTATTTT. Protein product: CASSFQVGRKDTQYF.

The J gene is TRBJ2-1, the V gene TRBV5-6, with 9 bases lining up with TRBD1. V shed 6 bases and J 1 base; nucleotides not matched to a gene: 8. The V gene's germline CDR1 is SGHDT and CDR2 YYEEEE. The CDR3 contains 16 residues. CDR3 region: CASTDGGQGSYNEQFF. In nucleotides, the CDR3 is TGTGCCAGCACCGATGGAGGACAGGGGTCCTACAATGAGCAGTTCTTC.

This CDR3 reads CASSLNYQPQHF. CDR3 in DNA: TGTGCCAGCAGTTTAAATTATCAGCCCCAGCATTTT. The chain employs TRBV28 and TRBJ1-5; D unresolved. This CDR3 has 12 amino acids. V dropped 2 bases and J dropped 5 bases, with 4 bases sitting between them. Germline CDR1 and CDR2: MDHEN and SYDVKM.

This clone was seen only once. Here the CDR3 reads CAISEWSAYTYEQYF. In DNA form, the CDR3 reads TGTGCCATCAGTGAGTGGAGCGCCTATACCTACGAGCAGTACTTC. The chain links TRBV10-3 to TRBJ2-7; D is undetermined. Germline lookup yields CDR1 ENHRY and CDR2 SYGVKD. V was shortened by 1 base and J by 2 bases, with 12 bases between the two germline ends. The CDR3 is 15 amino acids.

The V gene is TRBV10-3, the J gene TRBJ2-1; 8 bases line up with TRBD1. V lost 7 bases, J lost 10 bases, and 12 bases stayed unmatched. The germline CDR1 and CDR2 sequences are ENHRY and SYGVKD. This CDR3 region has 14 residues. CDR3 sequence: CAITGQGDSREQFF. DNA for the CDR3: TGTGCCATCACCGGACAGGGTGATTCCCGCGAGCAGTTCTTC.